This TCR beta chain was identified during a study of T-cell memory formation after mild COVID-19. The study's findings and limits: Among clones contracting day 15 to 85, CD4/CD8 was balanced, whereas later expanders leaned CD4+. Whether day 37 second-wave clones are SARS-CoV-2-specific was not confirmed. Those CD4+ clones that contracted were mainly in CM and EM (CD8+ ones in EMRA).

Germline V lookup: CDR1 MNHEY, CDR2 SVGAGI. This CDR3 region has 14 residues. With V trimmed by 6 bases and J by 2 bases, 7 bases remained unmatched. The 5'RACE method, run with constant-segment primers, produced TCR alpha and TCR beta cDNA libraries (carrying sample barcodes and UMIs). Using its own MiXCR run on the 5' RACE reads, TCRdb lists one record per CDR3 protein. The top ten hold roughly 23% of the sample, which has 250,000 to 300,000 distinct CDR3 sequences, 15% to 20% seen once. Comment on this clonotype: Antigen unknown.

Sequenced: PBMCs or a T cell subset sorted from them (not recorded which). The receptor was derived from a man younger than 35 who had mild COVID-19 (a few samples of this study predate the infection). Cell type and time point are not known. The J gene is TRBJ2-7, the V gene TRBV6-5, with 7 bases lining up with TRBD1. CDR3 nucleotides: TGTGCCAGCAGCCCCGGACAGGTCCCCTACGAGCAGTACTTC. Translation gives CASSPGQVPYEQYF.